These T cell receptor beta chains were read from a single sample in a study of blood T cell repertoires in COVID-19. Here immunoSEQ multiplex PCR was the method, and the copy in TCRdb shows in-frame clones only, minus some. In the table there are roughly 150,000 clones, about 80% of which are singletons. Sequenced input: peripheral blood. Every receptor here comes from a man aged 55 to 70 with acute or convalescent COVID-19. Both conserved end residues are part of each CDR3. A D gene is named only where the DNA matches it firmly. Clone size, where shown, is once, few, many, or a class for clones that have expanded.

clone size,D gene,J gene,V gene,CDR3 protein,CDR3 DNA
NA,NA,TRBJ1-1,TRBV28,CASYINRQSTFF,TGTGCCAGCTATATTAACAGGCAGTCGACTTTCTTT
NA,TRBD1,TRBJ1-6,TRBV19,CASNRPGQGKNAPLHF,TGTGCCAGTAATAGACCGGGACAGGGGAAGAACGCGCCCCTCCACTTT
NA,TRBD1,TRBJ1-2,TRBV6-5,CASSSYSGGADYGYTF,TGTGCCAGCAGTTCCTACTCAGGGGGCGCGGACTATGGCTACACCTTC
NA,TRBD1,TRBJ1-4,TRBV5-6,CASSLLATGVEKLFF,TGTGCCAGCAGCTTGCTCGCGACAGGGGTCGAAAAACTGTTTTTT
NA,TRBD2,TRBJ2-1,TRBV28,CAHSGSLRNEQFF,TGTGCCCATAGCGGGAGTTTAAGGAATGAGCAGTTCTTC
NA,NA,TRBJ2-7,TRBV27,CASSLWGVLWYF,TGTGCCAGCAGTTTATGGGGGGTTCTGTGGTACTTC
NA,NA,TRBJ1-1,TRBV29-1,CSVVTTGWGVGTEAFF,TGCAGCGTCGTGACGACAGGATGGGGTGTAGGCACTGAAGCTTTCTTT
NA,TRBD1,TRBJ1-6,TRBV7-9,CASSPGDSNNSPLHF,TGTGCCAGCAGCCCGGGGGACAGCAACAATTCACCCCTCCACTTT
NA,TRBD2,TRBJ2-5,TRBV7-7,CASSSGGLAGETQYF,TGTGCTAGCAGCTCGGGCGGACTAGCGGGGGAGACCCAGTACTTC
NA,NA,TRBJ2-3,TRBV5-4,CASSTPTVPDTQYF,TGTGCCAGCAGCACCCCAACGGTACCAGATACGCAGTATTTT
NA,NA,TRBJ1-4,TRBV9,CASSAQLGQGEKLFF,TGTGCCAGCAGCGCCCAGCTGGGGCAAGGTGAAAAACTGTTTTTT
NA,NA,TRBJ1-2,TRBV11-2,CASSLRDLGGYTF,TGTGCCAGCAGCTTGAGGGATCTTGGAGGCTACACCTTC
NA,TRBD1,TRBJ1-4,TRBV6-5,CASSWDRVLGKLFF,TGTGCCAGCAGTTGGGACAGGGTCCTAGGGAAACTGTTTTTT
NA,TRBD1,TRBJ1-6,TRBV9,CASSGQRNNSPLHF,TGTGCCAGCTCGGGACAGAGGAATAATTCACCCCTCCACTTT
NA,TRBD1,TRBJ2-2,TRBV18,CASSPRGRINTGELFF,TGTGCCAGCTCACCGAGGGGGCGGATAAACACCGGGGAGCTGTTTTTT
many,TRBD1,TRBJ1-2,TRBV4-1,CASSQDTGERGYTF,TGCGCCAGCAGCCAAGATACAGGGGAGAGAGGCTACACCTTC
NA,NA,TRBJ1-2,TRBV14,CASSQGRVQGNYGYTF,TGTGCCAGCAGCCAAGGACGCGTCCAGGGGAACTATGGCTACACCTTC
few,NA,TRBJ2-5,TRBV19,CASSMYGGAEETQYF,TGTGCCAGTAGTATGTACGGTGGTGCCGAAGAGACCCAGTACTTC
NA,NA,TRBJ2-1,TRBV4-1,CASSQESLRYNEQFF,TGCGCCAGCAGCCAAGAAAGTTTGCGGTACAATGAGCAGTTCTTC
NA,TRBD1,TRBJ1-4,TRBV6-1,CASSDRGQGSEKLFF,TGTGCCAGCAGTGACCGGGGACAGGGTAGCGAAAAACTGTTTTTT
NA,TRBD1,TRBJ2-5,TRBV5-1,CASSKEGTATGETQYF,TGCGCCAGCAGCAAGGAAGGGACAGCCACGGGGGAGACCCAGTACTTC
NA,TRBD2,TRBJ2-3,TRBV5-4,CASRTSSHTDTQYF,TGTGCCAGCAGGACTAGCTCTCACACAGATACGCAGTATTTT
NA,NA,TRBJ2-7,TRBV5-6,CASSLGDLNYEQYF,TGTGCCAGCAGCTTAGGGGACTTAAACTACGAGCAGTACTTC
NA,TRBD1,TRBJ2-7,TRBV7-2,CASSEGRGQGYEQYF,TGTGCCAGCAGCGAGGGGCGGGGACAGGGCTACGAGCAGTACTTC
few,NA,TRBJ1-6,TRBV5-4,CASSFGGVYNSPLHF,TGTGCCAGCAGCTTCGGGGGTGTGTATAATTCACCCCTCCACTTT
NA,NA,TRBJ1-1,TRBV19,CASSIPKRGMNTEAFF,TGTGCCAGTAGTATCCCCAAGAGAGGCATGAACACTGAAGCTTTCTTT
NA,NA,TRBJ1-3,TRBV7-2,CASSLVWSSGNTIYF,TGTGCCAGCAGCTTAGTGTGGAGCTCTGGAAACACCATATATTTT
NA,NA,TRBJ2-3,TRBV3-1/TRBV3-2,CASRGAVTDTQYF,TGTGCCAGCAGGGGGGCCGTTACAGATACGCAGTATTTT
NA,TRBD1,TRBJ2-7,TRBV10-3,CAISVGTGAYEQYF,TGTGCCATCAGTGTCGGGACAGGGGCCTACGAGCAGTACTTC
once,TRBD2,TRBJ2-2,TRBV6-5,CASSYPGTSGTGELFF,TGTGCCAGCAGTTACCCAGGGACTAGCGGCACCGGGGAGCTGTTTTTT
NA,NA,TRBJ2-7,TRBV7-2,CASSYQGTKAYEQYF,TGTGCCAGCAGCTATCAGGGGACCAAGGCCTACGAGCAGTACTTC
NA,TRBD2,TRBJ2-1,TRBV6-5,CASSFAGRAGRNEQFF,TGTGCCAGCAGTTTTGCCGGGAGGGCCGGGCGGAATGAGCAGTTCTTC
NA,NA,TRBJ1-6,TRBV27,CASSTKQGGDSPLHF,TGTGCCAGCAGTACCAAACAGGGTGGGGATTCACCCCTCCACTTT
NA,NA,TRBJ2-5,TRBV6-5,CASSRNRGETQYF,TGTGCCAGCAGCCGTAATCGGGGGGAGACCCAGTACTTC
NA,NA,TRBJ2-1,TRBV2,CASSKNGAYNEQFF,TGTGCCAGCAGTAAAAACGGGGCCTACAATGAGCAGTTCTTC
NA,TRBD1,TRBJ1-1,TRBV18,CASSPPMGQGATEAFF,TGTGCCAGCTCACCCCCGATGGGACAGGGGGCCACTGAAGCTTTCTTT
NA,NA,TRBJ2-1,TRBV7-3,CASSPHGGIDEQFF,TGTGCCAGCAGCCCACACGGGGGAATCGATGAGCAGTTCTTC
NA,TRBD1,TRBJ2-7,TRBV5-1,CASSYTGGLSSYEQYF,TGCGCCAGCAGCTATACAGGGGGCCTCAGCTCCTACGAGCAGTACTTC
NA,NA,TRBJ1-2,TRBV5-1,CASSLDRSYGYTF,TGCGCCAGCAGCTTGGACAGGTCCTATGGCTACACCTTC
NA,TRBD1,TRBJ2-2,TRBV15,CATSPGQGARELFF,TGTGCCACCAGCCCGGGACAGGGGGCCAGGGAGCTGTTTTTT
NA,NA,TRBJ2-7,TRBV6-6,CASTLPGIYEQYF,TGTGCCAGCACCCTCCCGGGTATCTACGAGCAGTACTTC
NA,NA,TRBJ1-5,TRBV6-6,CASSYSGGVGNQPQHF,TGTGCCAGCAGTTACTCAGGGGGGGTTGGCAATCAGCCCCAGCATTTT
NA,NA,TRBJ2-4,TRBV28,CASSNGQMKNIQYF,TGTGCCAGCAGCAATGGACAGATGAAAAACATTCAGTACTTC
NA,NA,TRBJ2-4,TRBV5-6,CASSSDTQNIQYF,TGTGCCAGCAGCTCGGACACACAAAACATTCAGTACTTC
NA,TRBD2,TRBJ2-7,TRBV4-2,CASSQDPLAGAAYEQYF,TGTGCCAGCAGCCAAGATCCCCTAGCGGGGGCCGCCTACGAGCAGTACTTC